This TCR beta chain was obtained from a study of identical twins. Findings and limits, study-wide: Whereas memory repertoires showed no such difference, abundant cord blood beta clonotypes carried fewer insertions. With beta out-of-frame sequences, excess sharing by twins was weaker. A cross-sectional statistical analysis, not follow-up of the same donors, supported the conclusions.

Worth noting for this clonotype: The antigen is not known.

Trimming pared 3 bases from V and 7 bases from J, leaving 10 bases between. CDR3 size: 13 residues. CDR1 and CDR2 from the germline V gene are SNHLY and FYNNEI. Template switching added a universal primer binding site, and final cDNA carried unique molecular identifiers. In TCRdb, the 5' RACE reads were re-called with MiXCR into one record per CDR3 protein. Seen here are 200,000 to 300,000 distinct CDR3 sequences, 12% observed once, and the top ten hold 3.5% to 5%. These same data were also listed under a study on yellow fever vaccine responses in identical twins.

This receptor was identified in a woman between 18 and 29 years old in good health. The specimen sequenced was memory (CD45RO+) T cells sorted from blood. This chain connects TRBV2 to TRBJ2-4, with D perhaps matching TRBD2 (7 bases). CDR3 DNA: TGTGCCAGCAGTGAGGGGGGGCGGAACATTCAGTACTTC. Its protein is CASSEGGRNIQYF.